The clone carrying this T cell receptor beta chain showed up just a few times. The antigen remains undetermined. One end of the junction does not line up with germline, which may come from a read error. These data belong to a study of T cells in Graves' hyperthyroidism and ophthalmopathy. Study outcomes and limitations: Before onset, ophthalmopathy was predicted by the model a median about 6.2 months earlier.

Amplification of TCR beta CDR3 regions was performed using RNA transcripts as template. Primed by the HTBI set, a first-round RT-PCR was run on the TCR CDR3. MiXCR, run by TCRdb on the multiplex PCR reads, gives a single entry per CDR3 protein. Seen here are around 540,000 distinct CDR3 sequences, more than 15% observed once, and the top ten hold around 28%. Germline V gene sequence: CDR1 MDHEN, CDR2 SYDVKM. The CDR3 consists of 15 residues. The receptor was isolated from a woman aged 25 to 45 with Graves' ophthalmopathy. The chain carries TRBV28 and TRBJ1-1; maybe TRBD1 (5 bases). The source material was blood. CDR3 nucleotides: TGTGCCAGCAAGCCCTTGTTGGGGGGTAACACTGGAGCTTTCTTT. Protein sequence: CASKPLLGGNTGAFF.